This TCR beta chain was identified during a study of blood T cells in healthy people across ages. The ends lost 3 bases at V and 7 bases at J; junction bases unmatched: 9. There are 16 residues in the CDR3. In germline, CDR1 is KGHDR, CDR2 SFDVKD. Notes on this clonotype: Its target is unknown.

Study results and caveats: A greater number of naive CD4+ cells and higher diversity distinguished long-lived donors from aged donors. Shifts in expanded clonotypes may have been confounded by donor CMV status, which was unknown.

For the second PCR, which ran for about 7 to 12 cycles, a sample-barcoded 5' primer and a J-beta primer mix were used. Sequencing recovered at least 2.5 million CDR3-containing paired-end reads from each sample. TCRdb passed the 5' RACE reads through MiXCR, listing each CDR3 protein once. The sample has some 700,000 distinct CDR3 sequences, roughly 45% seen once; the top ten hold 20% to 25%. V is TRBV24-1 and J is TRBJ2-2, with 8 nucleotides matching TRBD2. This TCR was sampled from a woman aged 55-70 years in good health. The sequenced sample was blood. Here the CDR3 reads CATSDTGLGRDGELFF. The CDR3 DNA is TGTGCCACCAGTGATACGGGACTAGGAAGGGACGGGGAGCTGTTTTTT.